This T cell receptor beta chain is from a study of blood T cells in healthy people across ages. A J-beta primer mix and a sample-barcoded 5' primer were used in a second PCR of roughly 7 to 12 cycles. TCRdb used MiXCR to reprocess the 5' RACE reads, holding one entry per CDR3 protein. Here the sample spans almost 1 million distinct CDR3 sequences, about 53% being singletons. Trimming removed 3 bases from V and 5 bases from J, with 8 bases in between. This CDR3 is built from 12 residues. The germline CDR1 and CDR2 sequences are KGHSH and LQKENI. The sample was blood. The chain carries TRBV18 and TRBJ2-7, with D unresolved. The receptor comes from a woman in her sixties in good health. CDR3 bases: TGTGCCAGCTCACCTAACTTAGACGAGCAGTACTTC. It codes for CASSPNLDEQYF.